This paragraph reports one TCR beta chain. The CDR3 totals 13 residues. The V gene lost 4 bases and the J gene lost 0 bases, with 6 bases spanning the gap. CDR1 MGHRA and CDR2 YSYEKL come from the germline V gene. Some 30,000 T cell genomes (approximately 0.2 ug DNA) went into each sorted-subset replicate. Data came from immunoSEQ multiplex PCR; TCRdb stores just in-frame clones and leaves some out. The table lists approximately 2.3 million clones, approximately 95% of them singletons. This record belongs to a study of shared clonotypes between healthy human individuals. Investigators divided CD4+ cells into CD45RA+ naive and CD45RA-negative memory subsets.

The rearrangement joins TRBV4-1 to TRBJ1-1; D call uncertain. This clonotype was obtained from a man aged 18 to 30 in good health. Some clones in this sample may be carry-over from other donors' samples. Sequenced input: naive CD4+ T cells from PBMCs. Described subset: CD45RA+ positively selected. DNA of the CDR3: TGCGCCAGCAGCCCCCCCCTGAACACTGAAGCTTTCTTT. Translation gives CASSPPLNTEAFF.